These T cell receptor beta chains were read from a single sample in a study of shared clonotypes between healthy human individuals. Here immunoSEQ multiplex PCR was the method, and the copy in TCRdb shows in-frame clones only, minus some. The top ten clones hold about 1.1% of a sample with over 2 million clones, about 95% of them seen once. Material for sequencing was naive CD8+ T cells sorted from blood. The receptors shown here come from a man between 18 and 35 years old in good health. Each CDR3 is given with its conserved first and last residue. D genes are given only for firm matches. Clone sizes are given selectively: once, few, many, or a class where the clone is expanded.

V gene,clone size,D gene,J gene,CDR3 protein,CDR3 DNA
TRBV4-3,.,.,TRBJ2-2,CASSQDPGAASTGELFF,TGCGCCAGCAGCCAAGATCCGGGGGCCGCGAGCACCGGGGAGCTGTTTTTT
TRBV13,.,.,TRBJ2-7,CASSLDRNEQYF,TGTGCCAGCAGCTTAGACAGGAACGAGCAGTACTTC
TRBV2,.,.,TRBJ1-1,CASSVGAEAFF,TGTGCCAGCAGTGTTGGCGCTGAAGCTTTCTTT
TRBV6-1,.,.,TRBJ1-2,CASSVGQGLGYGYTF,TGTGCCAGCAGTGTGGGGCAGGGGTTAGGGTATGGCTACACCTTC
TRBV2,.,TRBD2,TRBJ2-1,CARTGTSAHEQFF,TGTGCCAGGACCGGGACTAGCGCCCATGAGCAGTTCTTC
TRBV27,.,.,TRBJ2-2,CASSFKSGELFF,TGTGCCAGCAGTTTTAAAAGCGGGGAGCTGTTTTTT
TRBV5-6,.,.,TRBJ2-7,CASSLTGGPIYEQYF,TGTGCCAGCAGCTTGACCGGAGGGCCGATTTACGAGCAGTACTTC
TRBV10-3,.,TRBD1,TRBJ1-1,CAISESTGGTEAFF,TGTGCCATCAGTGAGTCTACAGGGGGGACTGAAGCTTTCTTT
TRBV30,.,.,TRBJ1-5,CAWRGSAGVIVDNQPQHF,TGTGCCTGGAGAGGTTCGGCGGGTGTTATAGTCGACAATCAGCCCCAGCATTTT
TRBV20-1,.,.,TRBJ2-7,CSALRTDEQYF,TGCAGTGCCCTGAGGACGGACGAGCAGTACTTC
TRBV4-1,.,.,TRBJ2-5,CASSHTGNPETQYF,TGCGCCAGCAGCCACACCGGGAACCCCGAGACCCAGTACTTC
TRBV10-1,.,.,TRBJ2-1,CASSESGLYNEQFF,TGCGCCAGCAGTGAATCGGGACTTTACAATGAGCAGTTCTTC
TRBV5-5,.,TRBD1,TRBJ1-4,CASSLGTGGGEKLFF,TGTGCCAGCAGCTTGGGTACAGGGGGCGGAGAAAAACTGTTTTTT
TRBV27,.,TRBD1,TRBJ2-7,CASSLLGDRGYEQYF,TGTGCCAGCAGTTTGTTAGGGGACAGGGGGTACGAGCAGTACTTC
TRBV7-2,.,.,TRBJ2-5,CASSYPGGGETQYF,TGTGCCAGCAGCTACCCAGGGGGAGGAGAGACCCAGTACTTC
TRBV7-8,once,.,TRBJ2-3,CASSLVGGGTDTQYF,TGTGCCAGCAGCTTAGTGGGCGGCGGCACAGATACGCAGTATTTT
TRBV29-1,once,.,TRBJ2-2,CSLIEVDTGELFF,TGCAGCTTGATTGAGGTGGACACCGGGGAGCTGTTTTTT
TRBV30,.,.,TRBJ1-3,CAWSLEASGNTIYF,TGTGCCTGGAGTCTGGAGGCGTCTGGAAACACCATATATTTT
TRBV7-9,.,TRBD2,TRBJ2-7,CASDGRERPYEQYF,TGTGCCAGCGACGGGAGGGAGAGACCCTACGAGCAGTACTTC
TRBV5-4,once,.,TRBJ2-3,CASSSRDWLTDTQYF,TGTGCCAGCAGCTCGCGGGACTGGCTCACAGATACGCAGTATTTT
TRBV10-2,.,TRBD2,TRBJ2-7,CASGASGGSYEQYF,TGCGCCAGCGGGGCTAGCGGGGGATCCTACGAGCAGTACTTC
TRBV15,.,.,TRBJ2-7,CATSSLVGGLNEQYF,TGTGCCACCAGCAGCCTGGTGGGGGGTCTGAACGAGCAGTACTTC
TRBV7-3,.,TRBD1,TRBJ2-1,CASSLGQGKYNEQFF,TGTGCCAGCAGCTTGGGACAGGGGAAGTACAATGAGCAGTTCTTC
TRBV4-1,.,.,TRBJ1-2,CASSQVETVANYGYTF,TGCGCCAGCAGCCAAGTCGAGACAGTTGCTAACTATGGCTACACCTTC
TRBV5-6,.,.,TRBJ1-2,CASSLQDTSPYGYTF,TGTGCCAGCAGCTTACAGGACACGAGTCCCTATGGCTACACCTTC
TRBV10-2,.,.,TRBJ2-1,CASSESGDEQFF,TGCGCCAGCAGTGAGTCTGGCGATGAGCAGTTCTTC
TRBV5-1,.,TRBD2,TRBJ2-7,CASSSGGTSVYYEQYF,TGCGCCAGCAGCTCCGGGGGGACTAGCGTATACTACGAGCAGTACTTC
TRBV30,.,.,TRBJ1-4,CAWSVSGVEKLFF,TGTGCCTGGAGTGTATCAGGGGTAGAAAAACTGTTTTTT
TRBV27,.,.,TRBJ2-3,CASSLSRVDTQYF,TGTGCCAGCAGTTTATCGCGGGTGGATACGCAGTATTTT
TRBV5-6,.,.,TRBJ1-3,CASSLGAIGTGNTIYF,TGTGCCAGCAGCTTGGGTGCAATCGGGACAGGAAACACCATATATTTT
TRBV30,.,TRBD1,TRBJ1-1,CAWYTNQDRERTEAFF,TGTGCCTGGTATACTAACCAAGACAGGGAACGCACTGAAGCTTTCTTT
TRBV6-5,.,.,TRBJ1-2,CASSYGQLGYGYTF,TGTGCCAGCAGTTACGGCCAGCTGGGCTATGGCTACACCTTC
TRBV11-2,.,.,TRBJ1-5,CASSLSPTGVQPQHF,TGTGCCAGCAGCTTATCCCCTACTGGGGTTCAGCCCCAGCATTTT
TRBV10-3,.,TRBD2,TRBJ2-7,CAISDPLVTSGIRYSYEQYF,TGTGCCATCAGTGACCCCCTGGTTACTAGCGGGATCCGCTACTCCTACGAGCAGTACTTC
TRBV19,.,.,TRBJ2-1,CASSISLGNNEQFF,TGTGCCAGTAGTATCAGCCTCGGGAACAATGAGCAGTTCTTC
TRBV9,.,TRBD1,TRBJ1-2,CASSPTGTANYGYTF,TGTGCCAGCAGCCCAACCGGGACAGCTAACTATGGCTACACCTTC
TRBV7-9,.,TRBD1,TRBJ2-7,CASSRQGAYEQYF,TGTGCCAGCAGCCGACAGGGGGCCTACGAGCAGTACTTC
TRBV7-9,.,.,TRBJ1-2,CASTSVGRANYGYTF,TGTGCCAGCACCTCCGTGGGGAGAGCTAACTATGGCTACACCTTC
TRBV5-8,.,TRBD2,TRBJ2-3,CASSLEFSGRAGDTQYF,TGTGCCAGCAGCTTGGAATTTAGCGGGAGGGCCGGAGATACGCAGTATTTT
TRBV5-6,.,.,TRBJ2-5,CASSLDSSWETQYF,TGTGCCAGCAGCTTGGACAGTTCGTGGGAGACCCAGTACTTC
TRBV29-1,.,.,TRBJ2-7,CSVLVWSARSSYEQYF,TGCAGCGTTTTGGTTTGGTCGGCCAGGTCCTCCTACGAGCAGTACTTC
TRBV19,.,.,TRBJ1-2,CASSRGHIYGYTF,TGTGCCAGTAGTAGGGGACACATCTATGGCTACACCTTC
TRBV6-5,.,.,TRBJ2-7,CASSYGISGAYEQYF,TGTGCCAGCAGTTACGGTATCTCAGGGGCCTACGAGCAGTACTTC
TRBV28,.,.,TRBJ1-1,CASSFTRDTEAFF,TGTGCCAGCAGTTTTACCAGGGACACTGAAGCTTTCTTT
TRBV7-9,.,TRBD1,TRBJ2-7,CASSPRQGRPYEQYF,TGTGCCAGCAGCCCTCGACAGGGACGCCCCTACGAGCAGTACTTC
TRBV9,.,.,TRBJ1-2,CASSEPSGGYTF,TGTGCCAGCAGCGAACCCAGCGGAGGCTACACCTTC
TRBV5-1,once,.,TRBJ2-7,CASSPRPGLSYEQYF,TGCGCCAGCAGCCCTCGCCCGGGGTTGAGCTACGAGCAGTACTTC
TRBV28,.,TRBD2,TRBJ2-3,CASSTTFLAGGDTDTQYF,TGTGCCAGCAGTACCACCTTTCTAGCGGGGGGCGACACAGATACGCAGTATTTT
TRBV5-1,.,.,TRBJ1-2,CASSLAEGGADYGYTF,TGCGCCAGCAGCTTGGCCGAGGGGGGCGCGGACTATGGCTACACCTTC
TRBV27,.,.,TRBJ2-1,CASSLGFSSYNEQFF,TGTGCCAGCAGTTTAGGCTTTAGCTCCTACAATGAGCAGTTCTTC
TRBV11-2,.,.,TRBJ2-7,CASSSGSEQYF,TGTGCCAGCAGTTCTGGTTCCGAGCAGTACTTC
TRBV5-6,.,TRBD2,TRBJ2-7,CASSFGTTYEQYF,TGTGCCAGCAGCTTCGGGACTACCTACGAGCAGTACTTC
TRBV6-1,.,.,TRBJ2-1,CASSEAFWGAKVSEQFF,TGTGCCAGCAGTGAAGCGTTTTGGGGGGCTAAAGTGAGTGAGCAGTTCTTC